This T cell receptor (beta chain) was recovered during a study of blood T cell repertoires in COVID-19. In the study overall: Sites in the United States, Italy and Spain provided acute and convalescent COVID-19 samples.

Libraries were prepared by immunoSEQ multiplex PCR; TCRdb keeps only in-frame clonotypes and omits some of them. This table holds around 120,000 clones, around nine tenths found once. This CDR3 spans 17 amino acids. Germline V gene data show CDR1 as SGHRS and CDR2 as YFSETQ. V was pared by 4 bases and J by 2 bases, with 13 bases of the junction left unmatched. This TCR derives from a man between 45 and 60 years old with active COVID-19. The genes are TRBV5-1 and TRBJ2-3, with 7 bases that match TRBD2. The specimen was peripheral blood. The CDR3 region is CASSPEGLYADTDTQYF. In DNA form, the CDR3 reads TGCGCCAGCAGCCCCGAGGGACTATACGCAGACACAGATACGCAGTATTTT.